A selection of T cell receptor beta chains follows, all from one sample in a study of blood T cell repertoires in COVID-19. The protocol was immunoSEQ multiplex PCR, while the TCRdb copy is restricted to in-frame clones and leaves out a portion. Altogether around 170,000 clones are present, about 84% being singletons, with the ten largest covering more than 7.5%. The specimen sequenced was PBMCs or T cells enriched from blood (not recorded which). These receptors originate from a woman between 25 and 40 years old who had recovered from COVID-19. Each CDR3 is given with its conserved first and last residue. The D gene is left open where the match is weak. Not every row has a clone size; where given, it reads once, few, many or a size class.

j_call,v_call,clone_size,d_call,cdr3_aa,cdr3_nt
TRBJ1-2,TRBV5-4,.,TRBD1,CASSLWQGASGGYTF,TGTGCCAGCAGCTTGTGGCAGGGGGCTTCTGGGGGCTACACCTTC
TRBJ1-5,TRBV5-8,.,TRBD1,CASSRDRGYQPQHF,TGTGCCAGCAGCCGGGACAGGGGGTATCAGCCCCAGCATTTT
TRBJ2-2,TRBV5-1,few,TRBD2,CASSGLAGDTGELFF,TGCGCCAGCAGCGGACTAGCGGGAGACACCGGGGAGCTGTTTTTT
TRBJ1-2,TRBV2,.,TRBD1,CASRTGTGGLYGYTF,TGTGCCAGCAGAACCGGGACAGGGGGCTTGTATGGCTACACCTTC
TRBJ1-5,TRBV19,once,TRBD1,CAISRTGVGNQPQHF,TGTGCCATCTCCCGGACAGGGGTAGGCAATCAGCCCCAGCATTTT
TRBJ2-2,TRBV18,.,.,CASSLDGSGGELFF,TGTGCCAGCTCACTAGACGGATCGGGCGGGGAGCTGTTTTTT
TRBJ2-2,TRBV5-4,.,TRBD1,CASSSAGTGLGNGELFF,TGTGCCAGCAGCTCGGCCGGGACAGGGTTGGGCAACGGGGAGCTGTTTTTT
TRBJ2-5,TRBV27,.,.,CASSLQGFQETQYF,TGTGCCAGCAGTCTACAGGGATTCCAGGAGACCCAGTACTTC
TRBJ1-2,TRBV24-1,once,.,CATSQSSLGDGYTF,TGTGCCACCAGTCAGAGCTCGTTAGGGGATGGCTACACCTTC
TRBJ1-2,TRBV27,few,.,CASSPDRTNYGYTF,TGTGCCAGCAGTCCCGACAGGACCAACTATGGCTACACCTTC
TRBJ2-3,TRBV7-3,.,.,CASSLNSRDTQYF,TGTGCCAGCAGCTTGAACAGCCGGGATACGCAGTATTTT
TRBJ2-3,TRBV11-2,.,.,CASSLVQGTQYF,TGTGCCAGCAGCTTAGTACAGGGAACGCAGTATTTT
TRBJ1-1,TRBV5-1,.,.,CASSLEQNLNTEAFF,TGCGCCAGCAGCTTAGAACAGAATTTGAACACTGAAGCTTTCTTT
TRBJ1-5,TRBV4-1,.,.,CASSQVQVSNQPQHF,TGCGCCAGCAGCCAAGTGCAGGTGAGCAATCAGCCCCAGCATTTT
TRBJ1-3,TRBV7-8,.,.,CASSTALTGVSGNTIYF,TGTGCCAGCAGCACTGCGCTGACAGGAGTGTCGGGAAACACCATATATTTT
TRBJ2-3,TRBV29-1,.,TRBD2,CSVRGGMTDTQYF,TGCAGCGTTCGCGGGGGGATGACAGATACGCAGTATTTT
TRBJ1-1,TRBV7-9,once,.,CAEAGGRNTEAFF,TGTGCCGAAGCGGGGGGCAGAAACACTGAAGCTTTCTTT
TRBJ1-2,TRBV3-1/TRBV3-2,.,TRBD1,CASSQEDRVNGYTF,TGTGCCAGCAGCCAAGAGGACAGGGTTAATGGCTACACCTTC
TRBJ1-4,TRBV28,.,.,CASSLFGEKLFF,TGTGCCAGCAGTTTATTCGGTGAAAAACTGTTTTTT
TRBJ2-5,TRBV6-2/TRBV6-3,.,.,CASSLDETQYF,TGTGCCAGCAGTCTAGACGAGACCCAGTACTTC
TRBJ1-2,TRBV19,.,.,CASSLETNYGYTF,TGTGCCAGTAGCCTAGAGACTAACTATGGCTACACCTTC
TRBJ1-6,TRBV6-5,.,.,CASSRPDSRVPLHF,TGTGCCAGCAGCCGGCCGGACAGTAGAGTACCCCTCCACTTT
TRBJ2-4,TRBV5-1,.,.,CASSLYEDGIQYF,TGCGCCAGCAGCTTGTACGAGGATGGCATTCAGTACTTC
TRBJ2-7,TRBV7-9,.,TRBD2,CASSLPASGINEQYF,TGTGCCAGCAGCTTACCGGCTAGCGGGATCAACGAGCAGTACTTC
TRBJ1-5,TRBV5-8,.,TRBD1,CASSLGQGGQPQHF,TGTGCCAGCAGCCTGGGACAGGGGGGCCAGCCCCAGCATTTT
TRBJ2-3,TRBV10-3,.,.,CAISEGREDTQYF,TGTGCCATCAGTGAAGGTAGGGAGGATACGCAGTATTTT
TRBJ2-7,TRBV12-5,.,TRBD2,CASGLVRRLAGDYEQYF,TGTGCTAGTGGTTTGGTAAGGAGGCTAGCGGGAGACTACGAGCAGTACTTC
TRBJ1-2,TRBV2,few,.,CARTDQNYGYTF,TGTGCCAGAACAGATCAGAACTATGGCTACACCTTC
TRBJ2-4,TRBV21-1,.,.,CASSKGEGKNIQYF,TGTGCCAGCAGCAAAGGGGAGGGGAAAAACATTCAGTACTTC
TRBJ1-1,TRBV7-2,few,.,CASSLGGGYIEAFF,TGTGCCAGCAGCTTAGGTGGGGGGTATATTGAAGCTTTCTTT
TRBJ2-1,TRBV7-6,.,TRBD2,CASSLGLADSSYNEQFF,TGTGCCAGCAGCTTAGGGCTAGCGGATAGCTCCTACAATGAGCAGTTCTTC
TRBJ2-7,TRBV9,.,TRBD1,CASSVSGQGAVEQYF,TGTGCCAGCAGCGTTTCGGGACAGGGGGCAGTCGAGCAGTACTTC
TRBJ2-1,TRBV12-3/TRBV12-4,.,.,CASSQTSVGEQFF,TGTGCCAGCAGCCAAACCTCGGTCGGTGAGCAGTTCTTC
TRBJ2-1,TRBV5-5,.,.,CASSLGPRGQFF,TGTGCCAGCAGCTTGGGACCCCGGGGGCAGTTCTTC
TRBJ2-7,TRBV29-1,.,.,CSVRPGSYEQYF,TGCAGCGTCCGGCCGGGCTCCTACGAGCAGTACTTC
TRBJ1-1,TRBV13,.,.,CASSLGSYTEAFF,TGTGCCAGCAGCTTAGGGAGTTACACTGAAGCTTTCTTT
TRBJ2-1,TRBV12-5,.,TRBD2,CASGPSGGSYNEQFF,TGTGCTAGTGGTCCGTCCGGCGGGAGTTACAATGAGCAGTTCTTC
TRBJ2-6,TRBV27,.,.,CASLSSGANVLTF,TGTGCCAGTTTGAGCTCTGGGGCCAACGTCCTGACTTTC
TRBJ2-1,TRBV28,.,.,CASSLRDWGVYNEQFF,TGTGCCAGCAGTTTGCGGGACTGGGGGGTTTACAATGAGCAGTTCTTC
TRBJ2-1,TRBV12-3/TRBV12-4,.,TRBD1,CASSPWDSKQFF,TGTGCCAGCAGTCCCTGGGACAGCAAGCAGTTCTTC
TRBJ1-2,TRBV7-9,.,.,CASSLGAGANYGYTF,TGTGCCAGCAGCTTAGGGGCAGGCGCAAACTATGGCTACACCTTC
TRBJ2-1,TRBV5-1,.,TRBD2,CASSLDEWTSAYNEQFF,TGCGCCAGCAGCTTGGACGAGTGGACTAGCGCTTACAATGAGCAGTTCTTC
TRBJ2-2,TRBV7-8,.,TRBD2,CASSYGLAGERPGELFF,TGTGCCAGCAGCTACGGACTAGCGGGAGAAAGACCCGGGGAGCTGTTTTTT
TRBJ2-1,TRBV28,.,TRBD2,CASSLRLAGGPSYNEQFF,TGTGCCAGCAGTTTACGACTAGCGGGAGGGCCCTCCTACAATGAGCAGTTCTTC
TRBJ2-3,TRBV7-2,once,.,CASSLARSTDTQYF,TGTGCCAGCAGCTTAGCGCGTAGCACAGATACGCAGTATTTT
TRBJ1-2,TRBV7-8,.,TRBD1,CASSPPGTTGFKGYTF,TGTGCCAGCAGCCCCCCGGGGACGACAGGGTTTAAGGGCTACACCTTC